In this sample, the clone carrying this T cell receptor beta chain turned up many times. Its antigen is as yet unknown. These data belong to a study of regulatory T cells in long-lasting Graves disease. Whole-study results and caveats: Favored usage of TRBV28, TRBJ1-2 and TRBJ2-5 was recorded in persistent disease.

Researchers made TCR beta libraries by using iRepertoire HTBI primers and running Arm-PCR on CDR3 regions. TCRdb re-derived calls from the multiplex PCR reads in MiXCR, one entry per CDR3 protein. The data contain some 500,000 distinct CDR3 sequences, about 14% of them seen just once; the ten biggest clones take up more than 8.5%. The CDR3 loop spans 13 amino acids. CDR1 and CDR2 (germline): DFQATT, SNEGSKA (reference sequence). The V gene end was trimmed by 3 bases and the J gene end by 6 bases; junction bases not matched to a gene: 3. As for time point: newly diagnosed GD, antithyroid drugs for less than 3 months. The authors made the TCR library using RNA they extracted from PBMCs. These same records also appear under a second study, on T cells in Graves' hyperthyroidism and ophthalmopathy. That paper states: Blood also contained most expanded thyroid clonotypes above 0.001. The model identified upcoming ophthalmopathy a median approximately six months ahead of onset.

The material sequenced was peripheral blood mononuclear cells (PBMCs), taken at new diagnosis, from a patient treated with antithyroid drugs. The V call is TRBV20-1, the J call TRBJ2-1; TRBD1 aligns across 9 bases. The receptor's source is a man younger than 40 with Graves disease. For the CDR3, the DNA is TGCAGTGCTAGGAGGGACAGGGTCAATGAGCAGTTCTTC. This encodes CSARRDRVNEQFF.